This T cell receptor beta chain is from a study of patients and donors after allogeneic stem cell transplantation. This CDR3 comprises 14 residues. Trimming took off 4 bases at V and 4 bases at J, with 10 bases between the two ends. TCRdb reprocessed the RT-PCR reads with MiXCR, giving one entry per CDR3 protein. The data contain roughly 880,000 distinct CDR3 sequences, about a sixth of them singletons. The sample holds many counts of this clonotype. This clonotype originated in a human donor who was either an allogeneic HSCT recipient or a stem cell or donor lymphocyte infusion donor (not recorded which). It is not recorded whose cells these are; they may come from a transplant donor. Source material: blood, either unsorted or a sorted T cell fraction (not recorded which). The rearrangement links TRBV12-3 or TRBV12-4 to TRBJ2-2; maybe TRBD1 (5 bases). The DNA for the CDR3 is TGTGCCAGCAGTTCCAGGGTTTTCACCGGGGAGCTGTTTTTT. Its translation: CASSSRVFTGELFF.